The T cell receptor (beta chain) under discussion was sequenced for a study of T-cell reconstitution after alpha-beta-depleted transplantation in children. Many counts were recorded for this clonotype. Molecular barcoding with unique molecular identifiers was used for the TCRbeta library. TCRdb ran MiXCR on the PCR reads and lists one entry per CDR3 protein. The table lists 480,000 or so distinct CDR3 sequences, 10% of them singletons. V was trimmed by 2 bases and J by 2 bases, leaving 16 bases between them. Germline V gene data show CDR1 as SGHRS and CDR2 as YFSETQ. This CDR3 region has 16 residues. The TCR was taken from a child aged 2 to 15 with inherited bone marrow failure, due to receive a stem cell transplant. The chain combines TRBV5-1 with TRBJ2-5, with a possible D match to TRBD1 (7 bases). The sequencing here drew on PBMCs, taken before TCRalphabeta/CD19-depleted stem cell transplant. CDR3 in amino acids: CASSFTGAGSQETQYF. The CDR3 coding sequence is TGCGCCAGCAGCTTTACAGGGGCGGGAAGTCAAGAGACCCAGTACTTC. Combining the CDR3 with reference TRBV5-1 and TRBJ2-5 gives the whole variable domain KAGVTQTPRYLIKTRGQQVTLSCSPISGHRSVSWYQQTPGQGLQFLFEYFSETQRNKGNFPGRFSGRQFSNSRSEMNVSTLELGDSALYLCASSFTGAGSQETQYFGPGTRLLVL.